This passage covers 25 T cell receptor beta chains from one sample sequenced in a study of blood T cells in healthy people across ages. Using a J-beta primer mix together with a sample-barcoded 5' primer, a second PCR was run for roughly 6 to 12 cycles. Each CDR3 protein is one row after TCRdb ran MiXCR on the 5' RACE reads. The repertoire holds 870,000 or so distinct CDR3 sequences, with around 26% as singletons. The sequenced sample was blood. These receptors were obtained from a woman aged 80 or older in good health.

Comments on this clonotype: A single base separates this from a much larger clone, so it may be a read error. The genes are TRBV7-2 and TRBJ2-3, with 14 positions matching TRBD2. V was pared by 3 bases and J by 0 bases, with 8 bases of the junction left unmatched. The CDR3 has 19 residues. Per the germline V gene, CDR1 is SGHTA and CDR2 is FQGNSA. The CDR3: CTSSFTGTSGGGSTDTQYF. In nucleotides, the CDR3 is TGTACCAGCAGCTTCACTGGGACTAGCGGGGGAGGTAGCACAGATACGCAGTATTTT.

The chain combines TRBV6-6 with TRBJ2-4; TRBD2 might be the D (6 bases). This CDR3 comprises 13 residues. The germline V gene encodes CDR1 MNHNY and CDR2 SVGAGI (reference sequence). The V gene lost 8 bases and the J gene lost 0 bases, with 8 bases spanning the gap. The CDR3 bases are TGTGCCAGCTTGGAGGGAGCCAAAAACATTCAGTACTTC. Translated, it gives CASLEGAKNIQYF.

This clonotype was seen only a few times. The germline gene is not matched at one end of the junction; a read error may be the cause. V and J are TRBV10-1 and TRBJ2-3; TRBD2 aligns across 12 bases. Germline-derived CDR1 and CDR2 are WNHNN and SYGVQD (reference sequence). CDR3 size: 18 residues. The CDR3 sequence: CANSESKLAGGVVDTQYF. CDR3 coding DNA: TGCGCCAACAGTGAGTCGAAGCTAGCGGGGGGGGTCGTGGATACGCAGTATTTT.

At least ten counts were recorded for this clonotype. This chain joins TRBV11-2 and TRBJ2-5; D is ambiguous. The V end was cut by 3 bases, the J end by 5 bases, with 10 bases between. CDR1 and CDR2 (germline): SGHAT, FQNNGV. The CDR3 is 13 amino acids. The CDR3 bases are TGTGCCAGCAGCTTTGGTTCCAGGGAGACCCAGTACTTC. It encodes CASSFGSRETQYF.

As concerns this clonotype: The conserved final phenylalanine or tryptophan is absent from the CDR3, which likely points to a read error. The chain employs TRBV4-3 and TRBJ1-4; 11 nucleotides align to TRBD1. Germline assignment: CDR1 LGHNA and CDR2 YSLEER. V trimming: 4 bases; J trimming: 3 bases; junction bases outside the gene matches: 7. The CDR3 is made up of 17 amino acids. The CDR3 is CASSPVPGQGANEKLFC. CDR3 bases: TGCGCCAGCAGCCCCGTCCCGGGACAGGGGGCTAATGAAAAACTGTTTTGT.

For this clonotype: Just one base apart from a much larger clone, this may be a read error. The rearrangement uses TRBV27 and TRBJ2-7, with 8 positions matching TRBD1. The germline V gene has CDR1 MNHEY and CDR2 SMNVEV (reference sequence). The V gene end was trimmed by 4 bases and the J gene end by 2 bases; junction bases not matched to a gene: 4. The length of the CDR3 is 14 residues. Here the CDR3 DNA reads TGTGCCAGCAGTTGGACAGGGAGGCCCTACGAGCAGTACTTC. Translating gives CASSWTGRPYEQYF.

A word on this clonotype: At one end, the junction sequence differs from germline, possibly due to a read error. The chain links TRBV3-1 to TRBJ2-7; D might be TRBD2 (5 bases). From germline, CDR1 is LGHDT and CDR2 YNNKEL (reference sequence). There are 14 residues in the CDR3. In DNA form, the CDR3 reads TGTGCCATCAGCCAAGTCAGCGGCTACAATGAGCAGTACTTC. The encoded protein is CAISQVSGYNEQYF.

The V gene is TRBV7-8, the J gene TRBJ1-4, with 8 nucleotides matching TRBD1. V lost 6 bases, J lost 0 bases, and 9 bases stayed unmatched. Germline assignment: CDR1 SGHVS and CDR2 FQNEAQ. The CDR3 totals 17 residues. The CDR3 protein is CASRTGETGSTNEKLFF. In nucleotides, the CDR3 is TGTGCCAGCAGGACAGGGGAGACGGGGTCAACTAATGAAAAACTGTTTTTT. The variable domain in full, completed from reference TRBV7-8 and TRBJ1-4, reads GAGVSQSPRYKVAKRGQDVALRCDPISGHVSLFWYQQALGQGPEFLTYFQNEAQLDKSGLPSDRFFAERPEGSVSTLKIQRTQQEDSAVYLCASRTGETGSTNEKLFFGSGTQLSVL.

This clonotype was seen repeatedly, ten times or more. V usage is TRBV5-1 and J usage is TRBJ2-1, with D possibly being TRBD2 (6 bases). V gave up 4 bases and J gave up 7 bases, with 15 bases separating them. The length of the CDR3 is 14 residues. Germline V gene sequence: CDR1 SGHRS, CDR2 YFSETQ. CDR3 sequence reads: CASSTEASVNEQFF. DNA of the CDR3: TGCGCCAGCAGCACCGAGGCTAGCGTAAATGAGCAGTTCTTC.

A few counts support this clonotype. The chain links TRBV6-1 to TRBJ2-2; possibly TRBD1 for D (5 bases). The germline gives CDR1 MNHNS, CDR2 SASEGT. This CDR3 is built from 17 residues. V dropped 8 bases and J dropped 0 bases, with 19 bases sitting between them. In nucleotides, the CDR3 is TGTGCCAGCCGTATTCCCCTAAGGGGCGCGAACACCGGGGAGCTGTTTTTT. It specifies CASRIPLRGANTGELFF.

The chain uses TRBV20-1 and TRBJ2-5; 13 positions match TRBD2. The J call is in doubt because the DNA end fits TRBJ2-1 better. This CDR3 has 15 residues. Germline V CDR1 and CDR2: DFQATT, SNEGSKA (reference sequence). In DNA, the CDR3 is TGCAGTGCCAGAAGACTAGCGGGGGGCCAAGAGACCCAGTTCTTC. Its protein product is CSARRLAGGQETQFF.

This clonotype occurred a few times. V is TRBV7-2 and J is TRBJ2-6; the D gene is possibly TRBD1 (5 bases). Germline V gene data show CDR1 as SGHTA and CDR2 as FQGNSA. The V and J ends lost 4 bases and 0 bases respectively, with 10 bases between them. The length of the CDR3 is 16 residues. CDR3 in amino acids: CASSSKGFSGANVLTF. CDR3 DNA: TGTGCCAGCAGCTCCAAGGGGTTCTCTGGGGCCAACGTCCTGACTTTC.

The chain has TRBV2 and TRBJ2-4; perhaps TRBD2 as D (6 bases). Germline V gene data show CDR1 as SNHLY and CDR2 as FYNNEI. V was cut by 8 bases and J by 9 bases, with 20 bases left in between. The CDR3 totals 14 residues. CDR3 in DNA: TGTGCCAGCTCCTCGGGGCGGGGCGGCACCATTCAGTACTTC. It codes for CASSSGRGGTIQYF.

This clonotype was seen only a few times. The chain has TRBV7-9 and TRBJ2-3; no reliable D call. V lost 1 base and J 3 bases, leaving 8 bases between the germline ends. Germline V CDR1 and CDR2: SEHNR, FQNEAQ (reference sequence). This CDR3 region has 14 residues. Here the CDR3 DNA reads TGTGCCAGCAGCTTAGTGGAGACTACAGATACGCAGTATTTT. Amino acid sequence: CASSLVETTDTQYF.

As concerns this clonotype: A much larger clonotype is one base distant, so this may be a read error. CDR3 protein: CTSSLVAGPYNEQFF. As DNA, the CDR3 is TGCACCAGCAGCTTGGTCGCGGGACCCTACAATGAGCAGTTCTTC. J is TRBJ2-1 and V is TRBV5-1; maybe TRBD2 (6 bases). The CDR3 has 15 residues. Germline values: CDR1 SGHRS, CDR2 YFSETQ.

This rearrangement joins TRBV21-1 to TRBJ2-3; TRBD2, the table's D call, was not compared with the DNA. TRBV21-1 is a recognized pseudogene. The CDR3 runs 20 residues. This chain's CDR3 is CASSSLGINSGGHEADTQYF. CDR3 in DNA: TGTGCCAGCAGCTCCTTAGGCATAAATAGCGGGGGGCACGAGGCAGATACGCAGTATTTT.

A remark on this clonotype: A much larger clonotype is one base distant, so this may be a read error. CDR3 residues: CASSGAVRGGEQYF. CDR3 coding DNA: TGTGCCAGCAGCGGAGCTGTCAGGGGAGGCGAGCAGTACTTC. The chain combines TRBV9 with TRBJ2-5; the D call may be TRBD1 or TRBD2 (6 bases each). Near its end, the DNA agrees better with TRBJ2-7, so the J call may be wrong. This CDR3 has 14 residues. Germline CDR1 SGDLS, CDR2 YYNGEE.

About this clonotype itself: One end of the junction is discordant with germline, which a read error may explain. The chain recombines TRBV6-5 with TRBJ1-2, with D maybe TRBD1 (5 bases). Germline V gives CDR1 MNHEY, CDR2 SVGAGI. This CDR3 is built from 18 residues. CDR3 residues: CVSSYPRGARSANYGYTF. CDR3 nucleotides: TGTGTCAGCAGTTATCCAAGGGGCGCCCGCAGCGCTAACTATGGCTACACCTTC.

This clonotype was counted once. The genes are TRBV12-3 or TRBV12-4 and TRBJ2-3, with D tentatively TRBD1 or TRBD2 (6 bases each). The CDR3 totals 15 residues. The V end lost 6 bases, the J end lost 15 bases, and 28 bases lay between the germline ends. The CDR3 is CASSPDRGATDMQYF. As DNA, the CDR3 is TGTGCCAGCAGCCCCGATAGGGGGGCCACAGATATGCAATATTTT.

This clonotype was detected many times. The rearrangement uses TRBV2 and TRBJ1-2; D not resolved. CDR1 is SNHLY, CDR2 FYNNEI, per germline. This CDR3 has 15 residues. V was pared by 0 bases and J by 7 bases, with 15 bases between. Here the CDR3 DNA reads TGTGCCAGCAGTGAAGCGCACAGCCCCTTTCGTGGCTACACCTTC. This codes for CASSEAHSPFRGYTF.

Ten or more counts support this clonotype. The CDR3, as DNA: TGTGCCAGCAAGGAGGGGCGCCGAGATACGCAGTATTTT. It encodes CASKEGRRDTQYF. The chain employs TRBV28 and TRBJ2-3, with D possibly TRBD2 on 6 matching bases. V lost 7 bases and J 5 bases, leaving 13 bases between the germline ends. The CDR3 has 13 residues. Germline CDR1 MDHEN, CDR2 SYDVKM.

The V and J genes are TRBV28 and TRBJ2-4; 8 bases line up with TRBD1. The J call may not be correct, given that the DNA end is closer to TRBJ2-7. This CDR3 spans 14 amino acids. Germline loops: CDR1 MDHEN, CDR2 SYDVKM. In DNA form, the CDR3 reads TGTGCCAGCAGTCCACCGACAGGGGTGGGCGAGCAGTACTTC. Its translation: CASSPPTGVGEQYF.

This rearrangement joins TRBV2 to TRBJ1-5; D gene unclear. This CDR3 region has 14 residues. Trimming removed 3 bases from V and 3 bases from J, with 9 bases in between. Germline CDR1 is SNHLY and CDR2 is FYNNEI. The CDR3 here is CASSDWGFNQPQHF. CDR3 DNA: TGTGCCAGCAGTGATTGGGGTTTCAATCAGCCCCAGCATTTT. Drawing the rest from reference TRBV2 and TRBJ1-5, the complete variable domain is EPEVTQTPSHQVTQMGQEVILRCVPISNHLYFYWYRQILGQKVEFLVSFYNNEISEKSEIFDDQFSVERPDGSNFTLKIRSTKLEDSAMYFCASSDWGFNQPQHFGDGTRLSIL.

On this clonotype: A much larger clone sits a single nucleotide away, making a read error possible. DNA for the CDR3: TGTGCCACCAGCAAAGCTCAGGGGGCTGGGATAGAGGCCCAGTACTTC. Translation gives CATSKAQGAGIEAQYF. V is TRBV15 and J is TRBJ2-5; 8 bases agree with TRBD1. CDR3 length: 16 residues. The germline V gene has CDR1 LNHNV and CDR2 YYDKDF (reference sequence).

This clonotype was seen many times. The CDR3 DNA sequence: TGTGCCACCAGTGACCCATCCCGGACAGGGGGCATTGGAGATGGCTACACCTTC. Residues: CATSDPSRTGGIGDGYTF. The rearrangement links TRBV24-1 to TRBJ1-2; 11 bases fit TRBD1. The germline V gene encodes CDR1 KGHDR and CDR2 SFDVKD. The CDR3 spans 18 residues. V gave up 4 bases and J gave up 6 bases; unmatched junction bases: 15.